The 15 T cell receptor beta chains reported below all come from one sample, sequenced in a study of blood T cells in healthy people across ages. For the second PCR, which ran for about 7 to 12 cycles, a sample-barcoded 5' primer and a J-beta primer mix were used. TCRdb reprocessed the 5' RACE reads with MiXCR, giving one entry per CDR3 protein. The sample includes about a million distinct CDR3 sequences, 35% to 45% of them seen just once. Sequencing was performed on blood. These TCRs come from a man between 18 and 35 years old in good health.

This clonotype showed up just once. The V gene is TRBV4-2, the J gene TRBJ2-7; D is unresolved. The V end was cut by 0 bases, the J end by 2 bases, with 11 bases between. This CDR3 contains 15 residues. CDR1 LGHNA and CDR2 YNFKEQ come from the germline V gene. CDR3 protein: CASSQEVVGPYEQYV. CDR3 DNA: TGTGCCAGCAGCCAAGAAGTTGTCGGACCCTACGAGCAGTACGTC.

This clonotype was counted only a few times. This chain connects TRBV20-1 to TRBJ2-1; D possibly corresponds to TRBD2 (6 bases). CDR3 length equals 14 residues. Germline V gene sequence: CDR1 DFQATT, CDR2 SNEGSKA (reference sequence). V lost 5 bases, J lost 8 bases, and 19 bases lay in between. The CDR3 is CSAEGPGGGDEQFF. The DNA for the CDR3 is TGCAGTGCTGAGGGGCCGGGCGGCGGGGATGAGCAGTTCTTC.

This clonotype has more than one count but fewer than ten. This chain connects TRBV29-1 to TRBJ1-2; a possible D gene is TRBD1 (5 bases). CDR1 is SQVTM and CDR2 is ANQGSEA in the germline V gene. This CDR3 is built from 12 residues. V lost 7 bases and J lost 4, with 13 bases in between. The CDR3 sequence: CSAERGPYGYTF. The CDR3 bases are TGCAGCGCGGAACGGGGCCCCTATGGCTACACCTTC.

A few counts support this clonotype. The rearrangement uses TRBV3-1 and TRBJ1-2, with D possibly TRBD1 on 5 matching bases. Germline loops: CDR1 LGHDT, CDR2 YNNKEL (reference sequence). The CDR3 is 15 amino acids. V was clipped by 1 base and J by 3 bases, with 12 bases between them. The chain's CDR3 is CASSQVTGGDYGYTF. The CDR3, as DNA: TGTGCCAGCAGCCAAGTAACAGGTGGGGACTATGGCTACACCTTC.

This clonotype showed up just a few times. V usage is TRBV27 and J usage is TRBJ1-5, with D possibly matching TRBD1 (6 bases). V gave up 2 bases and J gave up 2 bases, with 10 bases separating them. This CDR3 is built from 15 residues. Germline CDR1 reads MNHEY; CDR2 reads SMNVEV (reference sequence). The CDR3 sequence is CASSLTGQRNQPQHF. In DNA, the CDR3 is TGTGCCAGCAGTTTAACCGGACAGCGCAATCAGCCCCAGCATTTT.

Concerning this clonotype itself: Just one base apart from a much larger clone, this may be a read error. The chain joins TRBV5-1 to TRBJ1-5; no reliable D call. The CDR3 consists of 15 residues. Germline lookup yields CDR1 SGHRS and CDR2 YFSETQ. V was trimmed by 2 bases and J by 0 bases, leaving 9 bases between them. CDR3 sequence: CASSFSGISNQPQHF. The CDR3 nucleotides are TGCGCCAGCAGCTTTTCGGGGATTAGCAATCAGCCCCAGCATTTT.

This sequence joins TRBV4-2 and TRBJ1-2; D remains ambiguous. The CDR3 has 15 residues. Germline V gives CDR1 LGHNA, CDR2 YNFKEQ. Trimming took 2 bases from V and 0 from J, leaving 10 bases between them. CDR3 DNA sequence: TGTGCCAGCAGCCAAACTAAAGCCCCTAACTATGGCTACACCTTC. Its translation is CASSQTKAPNYGYTF.

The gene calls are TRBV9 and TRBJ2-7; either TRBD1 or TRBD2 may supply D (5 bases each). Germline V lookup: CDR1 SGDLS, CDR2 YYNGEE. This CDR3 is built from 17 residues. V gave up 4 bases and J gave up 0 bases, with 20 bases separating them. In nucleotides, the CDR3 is TGTGCCAGCAGCACCCATTCAGGGACGGGGAGCTCCTACGAGCAGTACTTC. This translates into CASSTHSGTGSSYEQYF.

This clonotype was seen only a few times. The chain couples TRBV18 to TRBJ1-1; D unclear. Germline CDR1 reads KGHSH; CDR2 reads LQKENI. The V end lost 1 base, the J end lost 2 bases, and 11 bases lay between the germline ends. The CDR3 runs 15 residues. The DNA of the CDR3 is TGTGCCAGCTCACCACGGCAGGACCTTAACACTGAAGCTTTCTTT. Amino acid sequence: CASSPRQDLNTEAFF.

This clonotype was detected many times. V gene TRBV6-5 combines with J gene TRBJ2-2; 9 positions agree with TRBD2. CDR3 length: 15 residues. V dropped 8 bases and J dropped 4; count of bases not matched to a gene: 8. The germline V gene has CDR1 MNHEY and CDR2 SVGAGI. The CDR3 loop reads CASLMRRGGTGELFF. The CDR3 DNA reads TGTGCCAGCCTGATGAGGCGGGGGGGCACCGGGGAGCTGTTTTTT.

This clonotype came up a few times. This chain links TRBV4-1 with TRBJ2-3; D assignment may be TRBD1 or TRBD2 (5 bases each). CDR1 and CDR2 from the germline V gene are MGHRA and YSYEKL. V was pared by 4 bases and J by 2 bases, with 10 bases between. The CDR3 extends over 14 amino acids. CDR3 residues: CASSRGTATDTQYF. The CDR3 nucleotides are TGCGCCAGCAGCCGGGGGACGGCCACAGATACGCAGTATTTT.

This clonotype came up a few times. CDR3 region: CASSQARYNEQYF. CDR3 nucleotide sequence: TGTGCCAGCAGCCAAGCCCGGTACAATGAGCAGTACTTC. The V and J genes are TRBV4-2 and TRBJ2-7; the D is unclear. This CDR3 comprises 13 residues. Germline lookup yields CDR1 LGHNA and CDR2 YNFKEQ. V was cut by 1 base and J by 7 bases, with 11 bases left in between.

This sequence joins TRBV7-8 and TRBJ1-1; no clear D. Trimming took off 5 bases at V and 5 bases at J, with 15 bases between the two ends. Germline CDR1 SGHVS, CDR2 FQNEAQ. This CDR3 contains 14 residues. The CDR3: CASSPSASMTEAFF. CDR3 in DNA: TGTGCCAGCAGCCCCTCGGCATCTATGACTGAAGCTTTCTTT.

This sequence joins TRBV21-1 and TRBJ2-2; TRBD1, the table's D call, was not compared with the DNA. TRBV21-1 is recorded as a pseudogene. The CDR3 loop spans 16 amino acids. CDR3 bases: TGTGCCAGCAGCAAACAGGGGGTGCCGGGCACCGGGGAGCTGTTTTTT. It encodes CASSKQGVPGTGELFF.

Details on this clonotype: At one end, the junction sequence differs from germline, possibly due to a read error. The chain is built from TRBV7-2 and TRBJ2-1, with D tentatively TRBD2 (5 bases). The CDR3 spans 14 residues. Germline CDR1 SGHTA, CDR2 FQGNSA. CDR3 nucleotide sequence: TGTGCCGGCAGCGTAGCTTCCGGGGACAATGAGCAGTTCTTC. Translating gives CAGSVASGDNEQFF.